This passage covers 17 T cell receptor beta chains from one sample sequenced in a study of CD8+ T cells in alopecia areata (dated by TCRdb to between 2018 and 2020). In light of the paper, this sample's time point label describes: 4 weeks on oral tofacitinib. The treatment or condition label, as the study defines it: oral pan-JAK inhibitor, 5-10 mg twice daily. Library creation used the immunoSEQ multiplex PCR assay. RNA was extracted from all samples and reverse transcribed into cDNA as template for TCR sequencing. Not all clones reach the TCRdb copy of this immuneACCESS table, which keeps in-frame sequences only. Checked studies attribute under half of the gap to unresolved V genes and leave the rest unexplained. A total of roughly 180,000 clones appear in this sample, roughly three fifths of them only once. Over 3% of the sample is held by the ten biggest clonotypes. The sequences come from CD4+ T cells sorted from blood, collected at week 4, from a patient treated with tofacitinib. The receptors shown here come from a human donor with alopecia areata.

Turning to this clone: Distinct nucleotide sequences in the sample also encode this CDR3. The chain couples TRBV7-9 to TRBJ2-3; D gene uncertain. V gave up 1 base and J gave up 4 bases, with 6 bases separating them. Germline CDR1 is SEHNR and CDR2 is FQNEAQ (reference sequence). There are 13 residues in the CDR3. The CDR3 is CASSLVGADTQYF. CDR3 DNA sequence: TGTGCCAGCAGCTTAGTCGGTGCAGATACGCAGTATTTT.

The CDR3 reads CASSPLAGSGANVLTF. CDR3 bases: TGTGCCAGCAGTCCCTTGGCCGGATCTGGGGCCAACGTCCTGACTTTC. The genes are TRBV27 and TRBJ2-6, with D unclear. The CDR3 is made up of 16 amino acids. CDR1 and CDR2 (germline): MNHEY, SMNVEV (reference sequence). The germline V and J ends were trimmed by 5 bases and 1 base, with 12 bases remaining between them.

The V and J genes are TRBV29-1 and TRBJ1-1; a possible D gene is TRBD1 (5 bases). Per germline, CDR1 SQVTM and CDR2 ANQGSEA. The CDR3 is 13 amino acids. Trimming took 2 bases from V and 5 from J, leaving 12 bases between them. The chain's CDR3 is CSVESRAWTEAFF. CDR3 in DNA: TGCAGCGTTGAAAGCAGGGCTTGGACTGAAGCTTTCTTT. Complete variable domain (other parts from reference TRBV29-1 and TRBJ1-1): SAVISQKPSRDICQRGTSLTIQCQVDSQVTMMFWYRQQPGQSLTLIATANQGSEATYESGFVIDKFPISRPNLTFSTLTVSNMSPEDSSIYLCSVESRAWTEAFFGQGTRLTVV.

The chain combines TRBV28 with TRBJ2-6; D ambiguous. CDR1 and CDR2 from the germline V gene are MDHEN and SYDVKM. V lost 5 bases and J 6 bases, leaving 11 bases between the germline ends. CDR3 length equals 14 residues. CDR3 DNA: TGTGCCAGCAGTCCCCAATTGTCGGCCAACGTCCTGACTTTC. This sequence encodes CASSPQLSANVLTF.

This clone was picked up a small number of times. The V gene is TRBV11-2, the J gene TRBJ2-7; 10 bases line up with TRBD1. CDR1 is SGHAT, CDR2 FQNNGV, per germline. The V and J ends lost 6 bases and 7 bases, in that order; junction bases with no gene match: 12. CDR3 length: 15 residues. The CDR3 region is CASRPLTGTGAEQYF. The CDR3 DNA follows: TGTGCCAGCAGGCCCCTAACCGGGACAGGGGCTGAGCAGTACTTC.

The rearrangement joins TRBV27 to TRBJ2-7, with 7 bases aligning to TRBD1. The CDR3 runs 14 residues. J lost 10 bases, V lost 5 bases, and 14 bases had no gene match. Germline CDR1 MNHEY, CDR2 SMNVEV (reference sequence). The CDR3 is CASSTWGTVSEQYF. The CDR3 DNA reads TGTGCCAGCAGTACATGGGGGACAGTGTCGGAACAGTACTTC.

This clone was found a few times. CDR3 region: CASTETGGTDTQYF. CDR3 DNA: TGTGCCAGCACCGAGACAGGGGGCACAGATACGCAGTATTTT. The chain uses TRBV6-6 and TRBJ2-3; 8 bases match TRBD1. The V segment lost 7 bases and the J segment 1 base; nucleotides outside the gene matches: 4. The V gene's germline CDR1 is MNHNY and CDR2 SVGAGI (reference sequence). The CDR3 extends over 14 amino acids.

The rearrangement uses TRBV9 and TRBJ2-1; 7 bases map to TRBD1. V was pared by 4 bases and J by 6 bases, with 7 bases of the junction left unmatched. The CDR3 is 14 residues long. Germline assignment: CDR1 SGDLS and CDR2 YYNGEE. The CDR3 DNA reads as TGTGCCAGCAGCCCCTGGACAGGCTCCAATGAGCAGTTCTTC. Its protein product is CASSPWTGSNEQFF.

This chain joins TRBV4-3 and TRBJ2-1; no firm D call. The CDR3 length is 17 residues. The germline V and J ends were trimmed by 0 bases and 0 bases, with 12 bases remaining between them. CDR1 is LGHNA, CDR2 YSLEER, per germline. Here the CDR3 DNA reads TGCGCCAGCAGCCAAGATATCCCATTAGCCTCCTACAATGAGCAGTTCTTC. Protein: CASSQDIPLASYNEQFF.

This clone was found a few times. The chain joins TRBV29-1 to TRBJ1-3; no clear D gene. CDR1 and CDR2 from the germline V gene are SQVTM and ANQGSEA. V was shortened by 7 bases and J by 3 bases, with 7 bases between the two germline ends. CDR3 length: 11 amino acids. CDR3 amino acids: CSARGGNTIYF. The CDR3 DNA sequence: TGCAGCGCCCGCGGTGGAAACACCATATATTTT.

This clone was seen only a few times. This chain links TRBV29-1 with TRBJ2-2; unclear D gene. The germline V and J ends were trimmed by 8 bases and 2 bases, with 12 bases remaining between them. Germline V gene sequence: CDR1 SQVTM, CDR2 ANQGSEA. This CDR3 has 13 residues. CDR3 in DNA: TGCAGCTCCAGCGAGTCCAACACCGGGGAGCTGTTTTTT. It encodes CSSSESNTGELFF.

The rearrangement links TRBV30 to TRBJ1-1, with 7 bases that match TRBD1. This CDR3 has 16 residues. Trimming removed 4 bases from V and 0 bases from J; junction bases left unmatched: 11. CDR1 is GTSNPN, CDR2 SVGIG, per germline (reference sequence). CDR3: CAWNRRQGGMNTEAFF. As DNA, the CDR3 is TGTGCCTGGAATAGAAGACAGGGAGGGATGAACACTGAAGCTTTCTTT.

This chain connects TRBV27 to TRBJ2-7; D gene unclear. Germline CDR1 MNHEY, CDR2 SMNVEV (reference sequence). The CDR3 consists of 13 residues. Trimming removed 5 bases from V and 0 bases from J, with 8 bases in between. The CDR3, as DNA: TGTGCCAGCAGTCGGCCCCCCTCCTACGAGCAGTACTTC. Translating gives CASSRPPSYEQYF.

V and J are TRBV30 and TRBJ1-6; 7 bases fit TRBD1. Germline CDR1 GTSNPN, CDR2 SVGIG (reference sequence). The CDR3 extends over 15 amino acids. Unmatched junction bases numbered 12, after V lost 3 bases and J lost 10 bases. The CDR3 reads CAWRGGFEGFSPLHF. CDR3 DNA sequence: TGTGCCTGGAGAGGGGGCTTCGAAGGATTCTCACCCCTCCACTTT.

This clone was seen just once. This chain uses TRBV5-4 with TRBJ1-6, with D maybe TRBD1 (5 bases). There are 18 residues in the CDR3. Looked up from germline, CDR1 is SGHNT and CDR2 is YYREEE (reference sequence). V lost 3 bases to trimming and J lost 7 bases, with 23 bases between them. DNA of the CDR3: TGTGCCAGCAGCTACCCGTCGAGGGGTGCCCAGATGAATTCACCCCTCCACTTT. Encoded protein: CASSYPSRGAQMNSPLHF.

CDR3 in DNA: TGTGCCAGCAGCTCCAGGGTCTCGGGACAGGGGCCGGGCTACACCTTC. Its translation: CASSSRVSGQGPGYTF. The chain combines TRBV11-2 with TRBJ1-2; 10 nucleotides line up with TRBD1. The V gene's germline CDR1 is SGHAT and CDR2 FQNNGV. The trim removed 4 bases at V and 8 bases at J, leaving 13 bases unmatched. The CDR3 consists of 16 residues.

In its sample, this clone was seen once. The chain combines TRBV2 with TRBJ2-1; 8 bases align to TRBD1. This CDR3 has 16 amino acids. In germline, CDR1 is SNHLY, CDR2 FYNNEI. The V gene end was trimmed by 4 bases and the J gene end by 2 bases; junction bases not matched to a gene: 7. CDR3: CASSGSMDRAYNEQFF. The CDR3 DNA follows: TGTGCCAGCAGTGGGTCTATGGACAGGGCCTACAATGAGCAGTTCTTC.